This T cell receptor (beta chain) emerged from a study of blood T cell repertoires in COVID-19. Study in general: Sources were T cells, B-cell-depleted T cells, or PBMCs; the material itself was cDNA or gDNA.

Germline V gene sequence: CDR1 LNHNV, CDR2 YYDKDF (reference sequence). The V and J ends lost 1 base and 0 bases respectively, with 13 bases between them. This CDR3 contains 17 residues. Under the authors' procedure: Researchers report that nucleated cell counts were estimated from reference gene primer amplification. Method: immunoSEQ multiplex PCR; TCRdb's copy keeps in-frame clones and lacks some. That table is the source of V, J and clone size, and D and trimming were worked out from the DNA. The repertoire holds 130,000 or so clones, with 82% as singletons. The receptor was isolated from a woman aged 70-85 years with acute or convalescent COVID-19. The chain couples TRBV15 to TRBJ1-3; D ambiguous. Sequencing was carried out using peripheral blood. In DNA form, the CDR3 reads TGTGCCACCAGCAGAGTCTCAGAATTTTACTCTGGAAACACCATATATTTT. It specifies CATSRVSEFYSGNTIYF.